The clone carrying this TCR beta chain was observed a handful of times. These data belong to a study of blood T cell repertoires in COVID-19. Using immunoSEQ multiplex PCR, the repertoire was profiled, and TCRdb retains in-frame clones only, with some absent. The sample yields under 75,000 clones, about 73% seen once. J lost 7 bases, V lost 6 bases, and 7 bases had no gene match. The CDR3 loop spans 15 amino acids. Germline lookup yields CDR1 MRHNA and CDR2 SNTAGT. The TCR was taken from a man aged 60 to 75 with acute or convalescent COVID-19. The V and J genes are TRBV6-4 and TRBJ1-6; TRBD1 aligns across 9 bases. Sequencing was carried out using peripheral blood. The CDR3 protein is CASSLSGQGNSPLHF. The DNA of the CDR3 is TGTGCCAGCAGCTTAAGCGGACAGGGGAATTCACCCCTCCACTTT.